The clone carrying this T cell receptor (beta chain) was picked up a small number of times. Its antigen is not known. Sequencing ends 3 residues short of the CDR3 end; the germline J gene provides the rest. These data are taken from a study of T cell clonality in common variable immunodeficiency. Findings and caveats of the study: Common variable immunodeficiency TCR beta sequences reportedly had fewer deletions and N-nucleotide insertions.

The CDR3 has 13 residues. The germline CDR1 and CDR2 sequences are MNHEY and SVGEGT. TCRdb keeps only in-frame clones here, not all; method: immunoSEQ multiplex PCR. Altogether about 19,000 clones were found in the sample, and no singletons occur. This chain uses TRBV6-2 or TRBV6-3 with TRBJ1-2, with D possibly TRBD1 on 6 matching bases. Sequenced material: peripheral blood mononuclear cells. This sequence was found in a human donor with common variable immunodeficiency. The part of the CDR3 DNA that was read is TGTGCCAGCAGCATGGACAGTTCAGGAAGC. Protein: CASSMDSSGS. In full, the CDR3 reads CASSMDSSGSYTF.